Listed below are T cell receptor beta chains from one sample, sequenced in a study of cytomegalovirus exposure and HLA in healthy donors. Libraries were prepared by immunoSEQ multiplex PCR; TCRdb keeps only in-frame clonotypes and omits some of them. The sample lists about 130,000 clones, approximately 75% occurring once. What was sequenced was PBMCs. These receptors originate from a man aged 30 to 45 in good health and CMV-seronegative. Both conserved end residues are part of each CDR3. Each record gives: CDR3 protein, J gene, V gene, D gene. The D gene is left open where the match is weak.

cdr3_aa: CASSVAPGGTDTQYF
j_call: TRBJ2-3
v_call: TRBV9
d_call: TRBD2

cdr3_aa: CASSQDRREETQYF
j_call: TRBJ2-5
v_call: TRBV4-2
d_call: .

cdr3_aa: CASSRPKDRAYGYTF
j_call: TRBJ1-2
v_call: TRBV4-1
d_call: .

cdr3_aa: CASSLPPREQQNAGHF
j_call: TRBJ2-7
v_call: TRBV5-7
d_call: .

cdr3_aa: CASSLATTSGGYTGELFF
j_call: TRBJ2-2
v_call: TRBV5-1
d_call: TRBD2

cdr3_aa: CASSQGVDQPQHF
j_call: TRBJ1-5
v_call: TRBV2
d_call: TRBD1

cdr3_aa: CASSYYRAAYEQYF
j_call: TRBJ2-7
v_call: TRBV6-5
d_call: .

cdr3_aa: CASSSLAGGAETQYF
j_call: TRBJ2-5
v_call: TRBV11-2
d_call: TRBD2

cdr3_aa: CASSLGSGPSTDTQYF
j_call: TRBJ2-3
v_call: TRBV27
d_call: .

cdr3_aa: CASSQLGAVSYEQYF
j_call: TRBJ2-7
v_call: TRBV7-9
d_call: .

cdr3_aa: CASSLDGGANYGYTF
j_call: TRBJ1-2
v_call: TRBV27
d_call: .

cdr3_aa: CASSYEGAYTDTQYF
j_call: TRBJ2-3
v_call: TRBV9
d_call: .

cdr3_aa: CASSITGGRQETQYF
j_call: TRBJ2-5
v_call: TRBV19
d_call: TRBD1

cdr3_aa: CASSVQGDPYNEQFF
j_call: TRBJ2-1
v_call: TRBV27
d_call: TRBD1

cdr3_aa: CAISGGGSSPYEQYF
j_call: TRBJ2-7
v_call: TRBV10-3
d_call: TRBD2

cdr3_aa: CASSPGNQETQYF
j_call: TRBJ2-5
v_call: TRBV7-3
d_call: .

cdr3_aa: CASSLEQGRNYGYTF
j_call: TRBJ1-2
v_call: TRBV7-9
d_call: .

cdr3_aa: CASSFGALAGTTDTQYF
j_call: TRBJ2-3
v_call: TRBV7-6
d_call: TRBD2

cdr3_aa: CAFFDRGLQANYGYTF
j_call: TRBJ1-2
v_call: TRBV30
d_call: TRBD1

cdr3_aa: CASSGKGAANTGELFF
j_call: TRBJ2-2
v_call: TRBV5-1
d_call: TRBD1

cdr3_aa: CATSAGQGATDTQYF
j_call: TRBJ2-3
v_call: TRBV15
d_call: TRBD1

cdr3_aa: CASSLAARGNTEAFF
j_call: TRBJ1-1
v_call: TRBV5-4
d_call: .

cdr3_aa: CASSADRVGTQYF
j_call: TRBJ2-5
v_call: TRBV2
d_call: TRBD1

cdr3_aa: CASSFTQGTGYTF
j_call: TRBJ1-2
v_call: TRBV19
d_call: .

cdr3_aa: CASSYQRLSSYEQYF
j_call: TRBJ2-7
v_call: TRBV6-5
d_call: .

cdr3_aa: CASSPPSTDTQYF
j_call: TRBJ2-3
v_call: TRBV18
d_call: .

cdr3_aa: CASSQGTGGQPQHF
j_call: TRBJ1-5
v_call: TRBV18
d_call: .

cdr3_aa: CASTLSGLANNEQFF
j_call: TRBJ2-1
v_call: TRBV6-1
d_call: TRBD2

cdr3_aa: CASSVFGGSYEQYF
j_call: TRBJ2-7
v_call: TRBV9
d_call: .

cdr3_aa: CASSGTAKETQYF
j_call: TRBJ2-5
v_call: TRBV9
d_call: .

cdr3_aa: CASSFFDRPAYEQYF
j_call: TRBJ2-7
v_call: TRBV6-1
d_call: .

cdr3_aa: CASSQCGETGREYEQYF
j_call: TRBJ2-7
v_call: TRBV23-1
d_call: .

cdr3_aa: CATSRDSQTGANVLTF
j_call: TRBJ2-6
v_call: TRBV15
d_call: .

cdr3_aa: CASSPVAGEEYNEQFF
j_call: TRBJ2-1
v_call: TRBV18
d_call: TRBD2

cdr3_aa: CASSKPTGVLNTEAFF
j_call: TRBJ1-1
v_call: TRBV5-5
d_call: TRBD1

cdr3_aa: CASSIMREETQYF
j_call: TRBJ2-5
v_call: TRBV19
d_call: .

cdr3_aa: CASSFLGAETQYF
j_call: TRBJ2-5
v_call: TRBV7-2
d_call: .

cdr3_aa: CASSSETGPSYEQYF
j_call: TRBJ2-7
v_call: TRBV6-1
d_call: .

cdr3_aa: CASSPRTYRVRSDTQYF
j_call: TRBJ2-3
v_call: TRBV28
d_call: .

cdr3_aa: CASSADRAGDSPLHF
j_call: TRBJ1-6
v_call: TRBV18
d_call: TRBD1

cdr3_aa: CASSFGLRGIYTF
j_call: TRBJ1-2
v_call: TRBV7-9
d_call: .

cdr3_aa: CASSVDNRGTTTEAFF
j_call: TRBJ1-1
v_call: TRBV9
d_call: TRBD1

cdr3_aa: CASSLSPGTTEETQYF
j_call: TRBJ2-5
v_call: TRBV27
d_call: TRBD2

cdr3_aa: CASTVRDINTEAFF
j_call: TRBJ1-1
v_call: TRBV5-1
d_call: .

cdr3_aa: CASSWADSGNTIYF
j_call: TRBJ1-3
v_call: TRBV6-6
d_call: .

cdr3_aa: CASSLVAGGSGETQYF
j_call: TRBJ2-5
v_call: TRBV7-6
d_call: TRBD2

cdr3_aa: CASSLGGTGENTIYF
j_call: TRBJ1-3
v_call: TRBV28
d_call: TRBD1

cdr3_aa: CAISPGLQSNNEQFF
j_call: TRBJ2-1
v_call: TRBV10-3
d_call: .

cdr3_aa: CASSLILGQGAGEQFF
j_call: TRBJ2-1
v_call: TRBV11-2
d_call: TRBD1

cdr3_aa: CASSLDITTDTQYF
j_call: TRBJ2-3
v_call: TRBV7-3
d_call: .

cdr3_aa: CASSSKSFSGQRKEKLFF
j_call: TRBJ1-4
v_call: TRBV28
d_call: .